Below are 22 T cell receptor beta chains sequenced from a single sample in a study of tumor-infiltrating lymphocytes in localized non-small cell lung cancer. The table came from immunoSEQ multiplex PCR; TCRdb's copy has only in-frame clones and leaves some out. The table shows around 8,900 clones, with 60% to 80% occurring only once. The specimen was lung tumor tissue. Source of these receptors: a human donor with non-small cell lung cancer.

This clone came up once. This sequence joins TRBV11-2 and TRBJ2-1; 10 bases line up with TRBD2. The CDR3 extends over 16 amino acids. The J segment lost 1 base and the V segment lost 5 bases, leaving 5 bases of the junction unmatched. CDR1 is SGHAT and CDR2 is FQNNGV in the germline V gene. The CDR3 spells CASSPASGGSYNEQFF. The CDR3 DNA sequence: TGTGCCAGCAGCCCGGCTAGCGGGGGTTCCTACAATGAGCAGTTCTTC.

The V and J genes are TRBV14 and TRBJ2-3; D possibly corresponds to TRBD1 (7 bases). In germline, CDR1 is SGHDN, CDR2 FVKESK. With 1 base removed from V and 7 bases from J, the gap between germline ends came to 15 bases. The CDR3 contains 15 residues. The CDR3 loop is CASSQVSGGLHTQYF. The CDR3 DNA reads as TGTGCCAGCAGCCAAGTCTCAGGGGGGTTACATACGCAGTATTTT.

On this clone: The sample has other DNA sequences that encode this CDR3 too. The chain employs TRBV11-2 and TRBJ1-1, with D unclear. V lost 1 base, J lost 0 bases, and 15 bases lay in between. The germline CDR1 and CDR2 sequences are SGHAT and FQNNGV. There are 17 residues in the CDR3. This CDR3 is CASSLATPDGLNTEAFF. CDR3 nucleotides: TGTGCCAGCAGCTTAGCTACCCCCGACGGCTTGAACACTGAAGCTTTCTTT.

Notes on this clone: At one end, the junction sequence differs from germline, possibly due to a read error. The V gene is TRBV12-5, the J gene TRBJ2-2; a possible D gene is TRBD2 (6 bases). Germline CDR1 LGHNT, CDR2 FRNRAP. This CDR3 spans 18 amino acids. The chain's CDR3 is CAGGLAGPGERYTGELFF. CDR3 sequence (DNA): TGTGCTGGTGGTTTGGCCGGGCCGGGAGAAAGGTACACCGGGGAGCTGTTTTTT.

V usage is TRBV13 and J usage is TRBJ2-7, with a weak D call TRBD1 (6 bases). Germline loops: CDR1 PRHDT, CDR2 FYEKMQ (reference sequence). The CDR3 consists of 14 residues. V was cut by 4 bases and J by 7 bases, with 17 bases left in between. The CDR3, as DNA: TGTGCCAGCAGCTACGGGGCTTCCAGGGGAGAGCAGTACTTC. The encoded protein is CASSYGASRGEQYF. The full variable domain, completed using reference TRBV13 and TRBJ2-7, is AAGVIQSPRHLIKEKRETATLKCYPIPRHDTVYWYQQGPGQDPQFLISFYEKMQSDKGSIPDRFSAQQFSDYHSELNMSSLELGDSALYFCASSYGASRGEQYFGPGTRLTVT.

This clone was seen a few times. The chain links TRBV5-1 to TRBJ2-2; D is unresolved. CDR1 is SGHRS, CDR2 YFSETQ, per germline. This CDR3 has 15 amino acids. Trimming left V 4 bases short and J 0 bases short, with 10 bases between. CDR3 nucleotide sequence: TGCGCCAGCAGCATTCAGAGGACGAACACCGGGGAGCTGTTTTTT. Amino acids: CASSIQRTNTGELFF.

The chain couples TRBV2 to TRBJ2-6; D is unresolved. Trimming cost V 2 bases and J 1 base, with 6 bases left between them. CDR1 and CDR2 from the germline V gene are SNHLY and FYNNEI. CDR3 length: 15 residues. The CDR3 reads CASSERESGANVLTF. As DNA, the CDR3 is TGTGCCAGCAGTGAACGTGAATCTGGGGCCAACGTCCTGACTTTC.

The chain recombines TRBV6-6 with TRBJ2-1, with unresolved D. The V gene's germline CDR1 is MNHNY and CDR2 SVGAGI (reference sequence). V gave up 7 bases and J gave up 5 bases, with 12 bases separating them. The CDR3 is 13 amino acids. The CDR3 spells CASTNRVNNEQFF. CDR3 sequence (DNA): TGTGCCAGCACCAACCGGGTTAACAATGAGCAGTTCTTC.

The rearrangement uses TRBV1 and TRBJ2-1; the table calls TRBD2, which could not be checked here. TRBV1 is labeled a pseudogene. The CDR3 is made up of 17 amino acids. The CDR3 region has the DNA TGCACCAGCAGCCAATCCCTCGGGGGACCTACCAACAATGAGCAGTTCTTC. It is translated as CTSSQSLGGPTNNEQFF.

The chain employs TRBV5-6 and TRBJ1-5; 11 bases map to TRBD1. Losses at the gene ends were 2 bases for V and 4 bases for J; bases not matched to a gene: 2. This CDR3 contains 15 residues. The germline V gene encodes CDR1 SGHDT and CDR2 YYEEEE. This chain's CDR3 is CASSFRDRGNQPQHF. In DNA, the CDR3 is TGTGCCAGCAGCTTTAGGGACAGGGGGAATCAGCCCCAGCATTTT.

This sequence joins TRBV30 and TRBJ2-1, with D perhaps TRBD2 (6 bases). Germline-derived CDR1 and CDR2 are GTSNPN and SVGIG (reference sequence). This CDR3 contains 13 residues. The CDR3 spells CASGLTGYNEQFF. In nucleotides, the CDR3 is TGTGCTAGCGGTCTTACGGGTTACAATGAGCAGTTCTTC. Variable domain in full (rest from reference TRBV30 and TRBJ2-1): SQTIHQWPATLVQPVGSPLSLECTVEGTSNPNLYWYRQAAGRGLQLLFYSVGIGQISSEVPQNLSASRPQDRQFILSSKKLLLSDSGFYLCASGLTGYNEQFFGPGTRLTVL.

In the case of this clone: Relative to the germline gene, one junction end is altered; a read error may explain this. The gene calls are TRBV7-2 and TRBJ2-5; either TRBD1 or TRBD2 may fit D (6 bases each). The CDR3 spans 15 residues. Germline V gene data show CDR1 as SGHTA and CDR2 as FQGNSA. CDR3 coding DNA: TGTGCCAGCAGCTTAGGGGGGGCTGATTTAGAGAGCCAGTACTTC. Residues: CASSLGGADLESQYF.

V is TRBV4-2 and J is TRBJ2-7; D remains ambiguous. Germline V lookup: CDR1 LGHNA, CDR2 YNFKEQ. Trimming left V 0 bases short and J 4 bases short, with 10 bases between. The CDR3 runs 14 residues. CDR3 sequence: CASSQEPAPYEQYF. The CDR3 DNA reads as TGTGCCAGCAGCCAAGAGCCAGCTCCTTACGAGCAGTACTTC.

The gene calls are TRBV10-1 and TRBJ1-1; TRBD1 is a possible D gene (6 bases). The CDR3 runs 15 residues. CDR1 and CDR2 (germline): WNHNN, SYGVQD (reference sequence). Between the trimmed V and J ends, which lost 5 bases and 1 base, there was a span of 14 bases. CDR3 nucleotide sequence: TGCGCCAGCAGTCCCAATAAGGGACAGAACACTGAAGCTTTCTTT. The encoded protein is CASSPNKGQNTEAFF.

V gene TRBV7-8 combines with J gene TRBJ2-3; no clear D gene. Germline V gene lookup returns CDR1 SGHVS and CDR2 FQNEAQ. V dropped 1 base and J dropped 4 bases, with 9 bases sitting between them. The CDR3 contains 14 residues. CDR3 DNA: TGTGCCAGCAGCTTAGGGGCGATAGCAGATACGCAGTATTTT. This encodes CASSLGAIADTQYF.

This chain links TRBV7-8 with TRBJ2-2; 7 nucleotides align to TRBD2. The germline V gene encodes CDR1 SGHVS and CDR2 FQNEAQ. CDR3 length: 14 residues. J gave up 6 bases and V 4 bases, and 5 bases lay outside the gene matches. This CDR3 is CASSSQTSAGELFF. The CDR3 bases are TGTGCCAGCAGCTCGCAAACTAGCGCCGGGGAGCTGTTTTTT.

This clone counts as medium-sized (0.01 to 0.1%). The chain has TRBV11-2 and TRBJ1-2; tentatively, D is TRBD1 (5 bases). Germline V CDR1 and CDR2: SGHAT, FQNNGV. CDR3 length: 14 residues. Trimming removed 0 bases from V and 4 bases from J, with 9 bases in between. CDR3 nucleotide sequence: TGTGCCAGCAGCTTAGATGGGGGTGGCTATGGCTACACCTTC. It yields the protein CASSLDGGGYGYTF.

This clone has just a few counts. This chain joins TRBV6-1 and TRBJ2-7; D is possibly TRBD1 (5 bases). Germline assignment: CDR1 MNHNS and CDR2 SASEGT. The CDR3 covers 12 residues. Between the trimmed V and J ends, which lost 6 bases and 4 bases, there was a span of 10 bases. The CDR3 DNA reads as TGTGCCAGCAGAGGGGTCCTTTACGAGCAGTACTTC. It specifies CASRGVLYEQYF.

The chain has TRBV6-5 and TRBJ1-2, with TRBD1 matching over 7 bases. This CDR3 contains 15 residues. Germline V gene data show CDR1 as MNHEY and CDR2 as SVGAGI. Germline trimming cut 6 bases from V and 1 base from J; bases unmatched to any gene: 8. Here the CDR3 reads CASRVRQGGNYGYTF. CDR3 in DNA: TGTGCCAGCAGAGTCCGACAGGGAGGTAACTATGGCTACACCTTC.

The chain combines TRBV18 with TRBJ1-2, with no clear D. Germline-derived CDR1 and CDR2 are KGHSH and LQKENI. The germline V and J ends were trimmed by 4 bases and 8 bases, with 14 bases remaining between them. The CDR3 length is 13 residues. The CDR3 sequence: CASSQRTTEGYTF. CDR3 coding DNA: TGTGCCAGCTCACAAAGGACGACCGAGGGCTACACCTTC. Full variable domain (remainder filled in from reference TRBV18 and TRBJ1-2): NAGVMQNPRHLVRRRGQEARLRCSPMKGHSHVYWYRQLPEEGLKFMVYLQKENIIDESGMPKERFSAEFPKEGPSILRIQQVVRGDSAAYFCASSQRTTEGYTFGSGTRLTVV.

V gene TRBV27 combines with J gene TRBJ1-5; tentatively, D is TRBD1 (5 bases). V was trimmed by 3 bases and J by 8 bases, leaving 17 bases between them. There are 15 residues in the CDR3. The V gene's germline CDR1 is MNHEY and CDR2 SMNVEV (reference sequence). CDR3 bases: TGTGCCAGCAGTTTGTTGGGGCCAGGGAAGGAGCCCCAGCATTTT. Translation: CASSLLGPGKEPQHF.

V gene TRBV14 combines with J gene TRBJ2-1; D might be TRBD1 (6 bases). Trimming removed 4 bases at V and 0 bases at J, with 10 bases between. This CDR3 contains 15 residues. Germline V lookup: CDR1 SGHDN, CDR2 FVKESK. The CDR3 loop reads CASSRTVSSYNEQFF. CDR3 DNA: TGTGCCAGCAGCCGGACAGTGAGCTCCTACAATGAGCAGTTCTTC.